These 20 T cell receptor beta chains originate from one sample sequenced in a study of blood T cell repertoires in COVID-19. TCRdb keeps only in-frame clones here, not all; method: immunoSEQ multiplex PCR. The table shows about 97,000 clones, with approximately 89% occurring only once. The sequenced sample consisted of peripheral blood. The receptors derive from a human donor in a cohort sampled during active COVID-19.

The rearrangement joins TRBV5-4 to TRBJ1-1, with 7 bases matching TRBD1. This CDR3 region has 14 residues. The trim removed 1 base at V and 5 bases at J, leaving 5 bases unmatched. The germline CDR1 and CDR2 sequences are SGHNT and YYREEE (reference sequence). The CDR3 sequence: CASSLRGRGTEAFF. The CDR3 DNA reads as TGTGCCAGCAGCTTGAGGGGGCGAGGGACTGAAGCTTTCTTT.

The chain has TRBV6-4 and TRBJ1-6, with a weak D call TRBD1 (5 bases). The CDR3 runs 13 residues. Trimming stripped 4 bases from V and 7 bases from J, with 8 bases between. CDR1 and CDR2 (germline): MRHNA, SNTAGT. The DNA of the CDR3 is TGTGCCAGCAGTGGACAGCCAAATTCACCCCTCCACTTT. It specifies CASSGQPNSPLHF.

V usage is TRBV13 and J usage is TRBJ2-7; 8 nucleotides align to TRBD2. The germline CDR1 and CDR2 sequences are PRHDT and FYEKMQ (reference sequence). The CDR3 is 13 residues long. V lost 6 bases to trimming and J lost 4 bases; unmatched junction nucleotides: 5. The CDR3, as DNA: TGTGCCAGCAGACCAGCGGGAGCGTACGAGCAGTACTTC. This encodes CASRPAGAYEQYF.

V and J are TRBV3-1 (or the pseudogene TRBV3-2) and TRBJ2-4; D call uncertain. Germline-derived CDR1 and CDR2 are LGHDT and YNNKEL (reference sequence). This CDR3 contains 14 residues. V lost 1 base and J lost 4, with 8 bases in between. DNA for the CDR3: TGTGCCAGCAGCCAAGCCATAGTTAAAAACATTCAGTACTTC. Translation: CASSQAIVKNIQYF.

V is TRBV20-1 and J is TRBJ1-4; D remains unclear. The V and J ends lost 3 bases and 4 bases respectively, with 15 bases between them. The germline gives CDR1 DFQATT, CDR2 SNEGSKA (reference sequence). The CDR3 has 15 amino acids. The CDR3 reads CSASMPGQHNEKLFF. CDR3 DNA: TGCAGTGCTAGTATGCCTGGGCAGCATAATGAAAAACTGTTTTTT.

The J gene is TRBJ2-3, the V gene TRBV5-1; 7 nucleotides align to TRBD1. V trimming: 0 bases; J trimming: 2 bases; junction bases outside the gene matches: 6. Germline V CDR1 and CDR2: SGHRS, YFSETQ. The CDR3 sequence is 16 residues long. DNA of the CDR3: TGCGCCAGCAGCTTGGTTGTCACAGGGGCCACAGATACGCAGTATTTT. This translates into CASSLVVTGATDTQYF.

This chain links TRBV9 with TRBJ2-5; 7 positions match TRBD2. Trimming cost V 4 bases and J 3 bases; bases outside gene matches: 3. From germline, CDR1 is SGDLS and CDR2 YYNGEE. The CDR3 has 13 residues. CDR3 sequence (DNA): TGTGCCAGCAGCTCCGGGACTAAAGAGACCCAGTACTTC. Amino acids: CASSSGTKETQYF.

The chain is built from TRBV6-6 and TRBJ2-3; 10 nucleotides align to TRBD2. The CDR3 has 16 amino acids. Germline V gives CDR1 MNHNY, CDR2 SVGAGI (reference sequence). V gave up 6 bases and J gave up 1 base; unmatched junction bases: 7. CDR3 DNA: TGTGCCAGCAGGTTAAATCTAGCGGGAGGCACAGATACGCAGTATTTT. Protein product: CASRLNLAGGTDTQYF.

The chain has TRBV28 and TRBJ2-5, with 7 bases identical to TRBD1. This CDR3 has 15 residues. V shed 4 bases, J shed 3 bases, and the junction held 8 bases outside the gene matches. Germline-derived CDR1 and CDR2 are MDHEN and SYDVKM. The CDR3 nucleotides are TGTGCCAGCAGTTCAAGGACAGGCCTGGAAGAGACCCAGTACTTC. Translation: CASSSRTGLEETQYF.

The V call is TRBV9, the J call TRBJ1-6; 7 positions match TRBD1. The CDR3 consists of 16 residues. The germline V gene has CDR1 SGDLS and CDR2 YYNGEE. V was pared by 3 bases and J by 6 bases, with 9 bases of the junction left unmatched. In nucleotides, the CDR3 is TGTGCCAGCAGCGCCTCGGGACAGCCTTTTAATTCACCCCTCCACTTT. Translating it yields CASSASGQPFNSPLHF. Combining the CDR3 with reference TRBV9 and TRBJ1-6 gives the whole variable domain DSGVTQTPKHLITATGQRVTLRCSPRSGDLSVYWYQQSLDQGLQFLIQYYNGEERAKGNILERFSAQQFPDLHSELNLSSLELGDSALYFCASSASGQPFNSPLHFGNGTRLTVT.

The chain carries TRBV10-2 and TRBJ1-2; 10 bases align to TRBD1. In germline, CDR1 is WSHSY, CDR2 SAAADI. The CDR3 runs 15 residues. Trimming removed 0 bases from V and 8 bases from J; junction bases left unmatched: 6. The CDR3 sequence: CASSESIGTGEGYTF. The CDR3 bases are TGCGCCAGCAGTGAGTCGATCGGGACAGGGGAGGGCTACACCTTC.

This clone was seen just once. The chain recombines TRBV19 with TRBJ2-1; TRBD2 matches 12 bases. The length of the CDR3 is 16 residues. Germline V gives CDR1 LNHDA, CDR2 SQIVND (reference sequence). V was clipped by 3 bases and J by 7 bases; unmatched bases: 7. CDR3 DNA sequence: TGTGCCAGTAGTATGTCATGGCTAGCGGGAGGGAATGAGCAGTTCTTC. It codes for CASSMSWLAGGNEQFF.

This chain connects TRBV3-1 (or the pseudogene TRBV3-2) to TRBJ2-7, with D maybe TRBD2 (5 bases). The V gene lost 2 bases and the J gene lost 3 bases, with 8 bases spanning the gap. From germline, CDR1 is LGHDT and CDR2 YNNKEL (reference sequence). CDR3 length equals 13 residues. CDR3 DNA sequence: TGTGCCAGCAGCCAATCCCGGGGCTACGAGCAGTACTTC. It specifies CASSQSRGYEQYF.

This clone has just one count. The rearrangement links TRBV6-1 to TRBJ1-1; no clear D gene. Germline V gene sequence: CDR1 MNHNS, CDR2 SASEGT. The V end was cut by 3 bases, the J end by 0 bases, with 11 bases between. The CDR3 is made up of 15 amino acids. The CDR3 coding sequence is TGTGCCAGCAGTGACAGGTCTTTTATGAACACTGAAGCTTTCTTT. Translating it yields CASSDRSFMNTEAFF.

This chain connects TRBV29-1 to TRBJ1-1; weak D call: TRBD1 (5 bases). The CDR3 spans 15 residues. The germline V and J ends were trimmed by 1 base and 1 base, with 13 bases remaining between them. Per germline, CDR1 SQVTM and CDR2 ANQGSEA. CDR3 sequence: CSVEAQGRENTEAFF. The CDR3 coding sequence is TGCAGCGTTGAAGCTCAGGGTAGGGAGAACACTGAAGCTTTCTTT.

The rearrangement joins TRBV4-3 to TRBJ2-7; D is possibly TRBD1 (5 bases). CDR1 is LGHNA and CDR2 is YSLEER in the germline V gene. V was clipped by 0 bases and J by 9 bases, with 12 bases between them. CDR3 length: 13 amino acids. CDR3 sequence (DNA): TGCGCCAGCAGCCAAGAGTTTGGACACCGGCAGTACTTC. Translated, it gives CASSQEFGHRQYF.

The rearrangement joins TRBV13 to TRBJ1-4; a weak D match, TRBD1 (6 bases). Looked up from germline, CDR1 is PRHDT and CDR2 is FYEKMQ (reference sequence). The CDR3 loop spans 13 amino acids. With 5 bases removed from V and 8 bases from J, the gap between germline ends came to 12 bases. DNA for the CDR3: TGTGCCAGCAGCCACAGGGCTGGCGAAAAACTGTTTTTT. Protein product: CASSHRAGEKLFF.

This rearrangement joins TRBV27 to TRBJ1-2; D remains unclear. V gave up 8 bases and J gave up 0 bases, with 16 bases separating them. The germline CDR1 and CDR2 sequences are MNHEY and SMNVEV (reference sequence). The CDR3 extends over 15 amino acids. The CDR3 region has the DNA TGTGCCAGCCGTCGCGGGCCAGAAGCTAACTATGGCTACACCTTC. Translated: CASRRGPEANYGYTF.

The CDR3 here is CASSRLSGALREQFF. CDR3 nucleotides: TGTGCCAGCAGCCGGCTTAGCGGGGCCCTCCGTGAGCAGTTCTTC. The genes are TRBV6-6 and TRBJ2-1; TRBD2 matches 8 bases. Unmatched junction bases numbered 13, after V lost 6 bases and J lost 9 bases. This CDR3 is 15 amino acids long. Per the germline V gene, CDR1 is MNHNY and CDR2 is SVGAGI (reference sequence).

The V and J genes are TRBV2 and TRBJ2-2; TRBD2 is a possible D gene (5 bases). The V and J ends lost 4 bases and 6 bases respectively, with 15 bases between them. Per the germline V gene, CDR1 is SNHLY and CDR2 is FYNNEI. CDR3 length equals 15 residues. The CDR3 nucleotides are TGTGCCAGCAGTGTGTCCCTTGCGGGCGCCGGGGAGCTGTTTTTT. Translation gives CASSVSLAGAGELFF.